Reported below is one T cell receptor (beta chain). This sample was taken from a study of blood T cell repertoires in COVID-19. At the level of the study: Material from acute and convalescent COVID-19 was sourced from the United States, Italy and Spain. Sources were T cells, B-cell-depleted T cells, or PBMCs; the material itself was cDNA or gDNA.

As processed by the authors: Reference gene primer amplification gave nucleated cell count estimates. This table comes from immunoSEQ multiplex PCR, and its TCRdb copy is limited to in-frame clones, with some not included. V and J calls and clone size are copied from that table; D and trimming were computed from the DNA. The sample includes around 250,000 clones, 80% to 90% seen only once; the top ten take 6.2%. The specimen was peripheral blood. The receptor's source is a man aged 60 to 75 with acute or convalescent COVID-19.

The CDR3, as DNA: TGTGCCAGCAGCAGGGGGAGGGCTGAAGCTTTCTTT. Encoded protein: CASSRGRAEAFF. The V gene is TRBV11-3, the J gene TRBJ1-1; maybe TRBD1 (6 bases). The CDR3 is 12 residues long. CDR1 and CDR2 from the germline V gene are SGHNT and YENEEA. Trimming removed 5 bases from V and 6 bases from J, with 10 bases in between.